The 18 T cell receptor beta chains given below trace back to one sample, sequenced in a study of beta chain features in type 1 diabetes. Broader study findings: Shorter TCRB CDR3s, moderately but significantly so, marked every one of the four CD4+ subsets in Type 1 diabetes patients.

Antigen specificity for these receptors is unknown. Investigators reverse transcribed all isolated RNA, so they sequenced expressed TCRB transcripts. TCRdb's table, derived via immunoSEQ multiplex PCR, lists solely in-frame clones and lacks some. Of under 850,000 clones detected, over 10% appear once; the ten largest clones hold less than 0.025%. Source material: naive CD4+ T cells from blood. The receptors shown here come from a man aged 18 to 30 with type 1 diabetes.

The CDR3, as DNA: TGTGCCATCAGTGAGTACGGCCCGAATCAGCCCCAGCATTTT. Translating gives CAISEYGPNQPQHF. This chain uses TRBV10-3 with TRBJ1-5; no clear D. CDR1 is ENHRY and CDR2 is SYGVKD in the germline V gene. The V gene lost 1 base and the J gene lost 4 bases, with 8 bases spanning the gap. This CDR3 is 14 amino acids long.

This clone has a handful of counts. The chain employs TRBV30 and TRBJ1-1; unclear D gene. The CDR3 is 13 amino acids. Trimming took off 3 bases at V and 4 bases at J, with 12 bases between the two ends. Germline CDR1 reads GTSNPN; CDR2 reads SVGIG (reference sequence). This CDR3 reads CAWSSQEGTEAFF. For the CDR3, the DNA is TGTGCCTGGAGCTCCCAAGAGGGCACTGAAGCTTTCTTT.

The chain joins TRBV30 to TRBJ2-1; D possibly corresponds to TRBD2 (5 bases). V lost 0 bases to trimming and J lost 2 bases, with 5 bases between them. The germline V gene has CDR1 GTSNPN and CDR2 SVGIG (reference sequence). The length of the CDR3 is 13 residues. The CDR3 sequence is CAWSVAAYNEQFF. DNA of the CDR3: TGTGCCTGGAGTGTAGCGGCCTACAATGAGCAGTTCTTC. Based on the CDR3 plus reference TRBV30 and TRBJ2-1, the full variable domain is SQTIHQWPATLVQPVGSPLSLECTVEGTSNPNLYWYRQAAGRGLQLLFYSVGIGQISSEVPQNLSASRPQDRQFILSSKKLLLSDSGFYLCAWSVAAYNEQFFGPGTRLTVL.

This clone has a handful of counts. The V call is TRBV5-1, the J call TRBJ2-7; D might be TRBD1 (6 bases). The germline V gene has CDR1 SGHRS and CDR2 YFSETQ. The CDR3 totals 15 residues. The V end was cut by 3 bases, the J end by 3 bases, with 16 bases between. The CDR3, as DNA: TGCGCCAGCAGCTCCGAAGACAGGCTCCTCTACGAGCAGTACTTC. Translation gives CASSSEDRLLYEQYF.

This clone was seen more than once but under ten times. The gene calls are TRBV5-1 and TRBJ2-7; possible D gene TRBD1, 6 bases. Trimming took off 2 bases at V and 3 bases at J, with 12 bases between the two ends. This CDR3 is 14 amino acids long. The germline CDR1 and CDR2 sequences are SGHRS and YFSETQ. This CDR3 reads CASSFTMDSYEQYF. The DNA for the CDR3 is TGCGCCAGCAGCTTCACGATGGACAGCTACGAGCAGTACTTC. The whole variable domain, filled in from reference TRBV5-1 and TRBJ2-7, reads KAGVTQTPRYLIKTRGQQVTLSCSPISGHRSVSWYQQTPGQGLQFLFEYFSETQRNKGNFPGRFSGRQFSNSRSEMNVSTLELGDSALYLCASSFTMDSYEQYFGPGTRLTVT.

This clone was seen a few times. J is TRBJ2-1 and V is TRBV4-2; no firm D call. Germline lookup yields CDR1 LGHNA and CDR2 YNFKEQ. This CDR3 is built from 15 residues. V shed 0 bases and J shed 2 bases, with 8 bases lying between them. The CDR3 region is CASSQDGLTYNEQFF. Here the CDR3 DNA reads TGTGCCAGCAGCCAAGACGGCCTTACCTACAATGAGCAGTTCTTC.

This clone came up a few times. The gene calls are TRBV18 and TRBJ2-1; TRBD1 agrees at 9 bases. The trim removed 3 bases at V and 8 bases at J, leaving 8 bases unmatched. Germline CDR1 KGHSH, CDR2 LQKENI. The CDR3 contains 15 residues. The DNA for the CDR3 is TGTGCCAGCTCACCGGCAGGACAGGGGACCCATGAGCAGTTCTTC. It translates to CASSPAGQGTHEQFF.

The rearrangement uses TRBV4-1 and TRBJ2-5; 11 nucleotides align to TRBD2. CDR3 length equals 19 residues. Germline assignment: CDR1 MGHRA and CDR2 YSYEKL. V lost 0 bases, J lost 5 bases, and 14 bases stayed unmatched. In DNA, the CDR3 is TGCGCCAGCAGCCAAGATCGTCCTAACCTAGCGGGGGGTCGTGAGACCCAGTACTTC. Translated: CASSQDRPNLAGGRETQYF.

The J gene is TRBJ1-5, the V gene TRBV19; a weak D match, TRBD1 (5 bases). Germline V gives CDR1 LNHDA, CDR2 SQIVND (reference sequence). The ends were cut back, 6 bases at V and 0 bases at J, with 12 bases in the middle. This CDR3 region has 15 residues. As DNA, the CDR3 is TGTGCCAGTAGAGCGTCCAGGGCTAGCAATCAGCCCCAGCATTTT. Its translation: CASRASRASNQPQHF.

This clone was seen only a few times. V gene TRBV30 combines with J gene TRBJ1-6; TRBD1 matches 7 bases. The V gene end was trimmed by 4 bases and the J gene end by 6 bases; junction bases not matched to a gene: 3. CDR1 GTSNPN and CDR2 SVGIG come from the germline V gene (reference sequence). The CDR3 extends over 13 amino acids. CDR3 DNA: TGTGCCTGGAACCGGGACAGTAATTCACCCCTCCACTTT. Amino acids: CAWNRDSNSPLHF. The full variable domain, rest sourced from reference TRBV30 and TRBJ1-6, is SQTIHQWPATLVQPVGSPLSLECTVEGTSNPNLYWYRQAAGRGLQLLFYSVGIGQISSEVPQNLSASRPQDRQFILSSKKLLLSDSGFYLCAWNRDSNSPLHFGNGTRLTVT.

This clone was counted a few times. This chain links TRBV27 with TRBJ1-2, with 8 bases that match TRBD1. Losses at the gene ends were 5 bases for V and 2 bases for J; bases not matched to a gene: 4. CDR1 and CDR2 (germline): MNHEY, SMNVEV (reference sequence). The CDR3 has 14 amino acids. CDR3 in amino acids: CASSPGQGNYGYTF. The CDR3 bases are TGTGCCAGCAGTCCAGGACAGGGAAACTATGGCTACACCTTC.

The rearrangement uses TRBV2 and TRBJ1-5, with D possibly TRBD1 on 6 matching bases. The CDR3 contains 14 residues. V gave up 6 bases and J gave up 5 bases, with 14 bases separating them. Germline V gives CDR1 SNHLY, CDR2 FYNNEI. In DNA form, the CDR3 reads TGTGCCAGCAGGAGGGGGAGGATCGATCAGCCCCAGCATTTT. Its translation is CASRRGRIDQPQHF.

V gene TRBV15 combines with J gene TRBJ1-5; 11 bases match TRBD1. The CDR3 loop spans 17 amino acids. Germline CDR1 reads LNHNV; CDR2 reads YYDKDF (reference sequence). With V trimmed by 0 bases and J by 2 bases, 3 bases remained unmatched. CDR3 residues: CATSREDRGLGNQPQHF. In nucleotides, the CDR3 is TGTGCCACCAGCAGAGAGGACAGGGGGCTTGGCAATCAGCCCCAGCATTTT. Using reference TRBV15 and TRBJ1-5 for the parts outside the CDR3, the full variable domain is DAMVIQNPRYQVTQFGKPVTLSCSQTLNHNVMYWYQQKSSQAPKLLFHYYDKDFNNEADTPDNFQSRRPNTSFCFLDIRSPGLGDTAMYLCATSREDRGLGNQPQHFGDGTRLSIL.

This clone was found a few times. Other DNA variants within this sample encode the same CDR3. The chain carries TRBV19 and TRBJ2-7, with D perhaps matching TRBD1 or TRBD2 (5 bases each). The CDR3 length is 13 residues. Germline V gives CDR1 LNHDA, CDR2 SQIVND (reference sequence). Trimming left V 5 bases short and J 2 bases short, with 10 bases between. The CDR3, as DNA: TGTGCCAGTAGTCCAGGGACCACCTACGAGCAGTACTTC. Its protein product is CASSPGTTYEQYF.

The J gene is TRBJ2-7, the V gene TRBV7-6; D call uncertain. In germline, CDR1 is SGHVS, CDR2 FNYEAQ. CDR3 length: 15 residues. Trimming cost V 1 base and J 6 bases, with 16 bases left between them. The CDR3 bases are TGTGCCAGCAGCTTAGACTTGGGCAGGAGTTTCGAGCAGTACTTC. Residues: CASSLDLGRSFEQYF.

The chain couples TRBV7-8 to TRBJ1-1; D gene uncertain. CDR1 and CDR2 from the germline V gene are SGHVS and FQNEAQ. Trimming left V 3 bases short and J 3 bases short, with 2 bases between. The CDR3 is 11 residues long. CDR3 residues: CASSFHTEAFF. CDR3 DNA: TGTGCCAGCAGCTTCCACACTGAAGCTTTCTTT.

V gene TRBV30 combines with J gene TRBJ1-3; D possibly corresponds to TRBD1 (5 bases). Germline loops: CDR1 GTSNPN, CDR2 SVGIG (reference sequence). This CDR3 contains 12 residues. The ends were cut back, 5 bases at V and 4 bases at J, with 9 bases in the middle. For the CDR3, the DNA is TGTGCCTGGCGACCAGGGGGAAACACCATATATTTT. It is translated as CAWRPGGNTIYF.

The rearrangement links TRBV30 to TRBJ1-1, with 7 bases that match TRBD1. The germline V gene encodes CDR1 GTSNPN and CDR2 SVGIG (reference sequence). This CDR3 spans 13 amino acids. The trim removed 0 bases at V and 7 bases at J, leaving 5 bases unmatched. Here the CDR3 reads CAWSVGAGGEAFF. The CDR3, as DNA: TGTGCCTGGAGTGTAGGGGCAGGGGGTGAAGCTTTCTTT.